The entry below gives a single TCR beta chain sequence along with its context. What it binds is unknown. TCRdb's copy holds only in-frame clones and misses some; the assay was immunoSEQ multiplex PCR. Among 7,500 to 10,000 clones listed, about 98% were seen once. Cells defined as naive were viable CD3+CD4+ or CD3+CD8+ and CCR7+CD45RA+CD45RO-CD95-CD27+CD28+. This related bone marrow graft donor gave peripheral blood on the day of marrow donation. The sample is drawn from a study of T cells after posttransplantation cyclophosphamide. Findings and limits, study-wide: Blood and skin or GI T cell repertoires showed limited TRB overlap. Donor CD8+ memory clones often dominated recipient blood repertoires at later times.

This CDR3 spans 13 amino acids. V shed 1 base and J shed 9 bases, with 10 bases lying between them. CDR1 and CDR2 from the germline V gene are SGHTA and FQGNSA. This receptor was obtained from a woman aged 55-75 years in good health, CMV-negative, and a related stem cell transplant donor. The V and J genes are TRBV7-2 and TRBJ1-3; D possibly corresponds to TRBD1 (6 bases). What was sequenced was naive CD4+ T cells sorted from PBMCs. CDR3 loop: CASSLDRVGTIYF. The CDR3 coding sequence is TGTGCCAGCAGCTTAGACAGGGTGGGCACCATATATTTT.